Following are 30 T cell receptor beta chains from one sample sequenced in a study of identical twins. TCRdb called the 5' RACE reads again in MiXCR, with one record for every CDR3 protein. The sample yields around 960,000 distinct CDR3 sequences, 9% to 15% seen once. This same sample was also taken into another study, of yellow fever vaccine responses in identical twins.

The material sequenced was PBMCs. Receptor source: a woman under 30 in good health.

This clonotype has just a few counts. CDR3 sequence reads: CASKKQNTGELFF. The CDR3 DNA is TGTGCCAGCAAGAAGCAGAACACCGGGGAGCTGTTTTTT. The V gene is TRBV2, the J gene TRBJ2-2; D is undetermined. V was shortened by 7 bases and J by 1 base, with 7 bases between the two germline ends. The CDR3 loop spans 13 amino acids. Germline V lookup: CDR1 SNHLY, CDR2 FYNNEI.

This clonotype was seen a few times. The CDR3 region is CSVHRDWGQETQYF. Written as DNA, the CDR3 is TGCAGCGTTCACAGGGATTGGGGCCAAGAGACCCAGTACTTC. The chain has TRBV29-1 and TRBJ2-5, with TRBD1 as a possible D gene (6 bases). V was cut by 5 bases and J by 1 base, with 14 bases left in between. This CDR3 spans 14 amino acids. CDR1 is SQVTM and CDR2 is ANQGSEA in the germline V gene.

The gene calls are TRBV24-1 and TRBJ2-1; 13 bases are shared with TRBD2. Looked up from germline, CDR1 is KGHDR and CDR2 is SFDVKD. Germline trimming cut 5 bases from V and 7 bases from J; bases unmatched to any gene: 4. CDR3 length equals 15 residues. The CDR3 DNA follows: TGTGCCACCAGTGCACCGGGACTAGCGGGAAATGAGCAGTTCTTC. Its translation is CATSAPGLAGNEQFF.

This clonotype was counted many times. V and J are TRBV6-1 and TRBJ1-1; D is perhaps TRBD1 (5 bases). This CDR3 comprises 14 residues. The germline V gene has CDR1 MNHNS and CDR2 SASEGT. Trimming took off 6 bases at V and 3 bases at J, with 14 bases between the two ends. The DNA for the CDR3 is TGTGCCAGCAGCTCCGGGGGGAGTTACACTGAAGCTTTCTTT. It is translated as CASSSGGSYTEAFF.

The rearrangement uses TRBV4-1 and TRBJ2-3; a possible D gene is TRBD2 (5 bases). The CDR3 runs 15 residues. Trimming took off 4 bases at V and 0 bases at J, with 11 bases between the two ends. Germline values: CDR1 MGHRA, CDR2 YSYEKL. The DNA of the CDR3 is TGCGCCAGCAGCCGAAATCCGGGGAGCACAGATACGCAGTATTTT. Its protein product is CASSRNPGSTDTQYF.

This clonotype came up a few times. The gene calls are TRBV7-2 and TRBJ2-5, with 13 bases that match TRBD2. The CDR3 is 17 amino acids. The V gene's germline CDR1 is SGHTA and CDR2 FQGNSA. The ends lost 1 base at V and 5 bases at J; junction bases unmatched: 7. The DNA of the CDR3 is TGTGCCAGCAGCTTAGGGGGGACTAGCGGGGATGGGGAGACCCAGTACTTC. Translating it yields CASSLGGTSGDGETQYF.

V and J are TRBV2 and TRBJ1-5; D remains ambiguous. Trimming took off 8 bases at V and 13 bases at J, with 15 bases between the two ends. This CDR3 has 11 residues. Germline-derived CDR1 and CDR2 are SNHLY and FYNNEI. This CDR3 reads CASGLLLFQHF. For the CDR3, the DNA is TGTGCCAGCGGGCTACTCCTATTTCAGCATTTT.

The chain recombines TRBV5-1 with TRBJ2-2; D unclear. The V and J ends lost 0 bases and 2 bases respectively, with 11 bases between them. In germline, CDR1 is SGHRS, CDR2 YFSETQ. CDR3 length: 16 amino acids. CDR3 protein: CASSLDRQTNTGELFF. CDR3 DNA: TGCGCCAGCAGCTTGGATCGCCAGACCAACACCGGGGAGCTGTTTTTT.

Ten or more counts support this clonotype. The chain employs TRBV12-3 or TRBV12-4 and TRBJ2-1; 9 bases match TRBD2. This CDR3 contains 18 residues. J lost 3 bases, V lost 2 bases, and 11 bases had no gene match. The DNA for the CDR3 is TGTGCCAGCAGTTTATGGCATGCTAGCGGGACTAACTACAATGAGCAGTTCTTC. The encoded protein is CASSLWHASGTNYNEQFF.

This clonotype has only a few counts. The chain has TRBV10-3 and TRBJ2-1; 11 bases line up with TRBD1. The V segment lost 3 bases and the J segment 7 bases; nucleotides outside the gene matches: 5. The germline V gene encodes CDR1 ENHRY and CDR2 SYGVKD. This CDR3 has 15 amino acids. CDR3 in amino acids: CAISDGQGARNEQFF. Here the CDR3 DNA reads TGTGCCATCAGTGATGGACAGGGGGCAAGGAATGAGCAGTTCTTC.

The gene calls are TRBV29-1 and TRBJ2-5; 12 bases agree with TRBD2. The germline gives CDR1 SQVTM, CDR2 ANQGSEA. The J segment lost 2 bases and the V segment lost 2 bases, leaving 6 bases of the junction unmatched. This CDR3 has 16 residues. As DNA, the CDR3 is TGCAGCGTTGAACGAGGGACTAGCGGGCGACAAGAGACCCAGTACTTC. It is translated as CSVERGTSGRQETQYF.

The rearrangement joins TRBV18 to TRBJ2-3, with D perhaps TRBD1 or TRBD2 (5 bases each). V lost 0 bases and J lost 5, with 15 bases in between. The germline gives CDR1 KGHSH, CDR2 LQKENI. The CDR3 runs 16 residues. The CDR3 is CASSPPLGPRLDTQYF. The DNA for the CDR3 is TGTGCCAGCTCACCACCTTTGGGACCCCGTTTAGATACGCAGTATTTT.

This clonotype came up a few times. The chain recombines TRBV6-1 with TRBJ1-5, with D unresolved. The germline V gene encodes CDR1 MNHNS and CDR2 SASEGT. CDR3 length equals 14 residues. V lost 1 base to trimming and J lost 3 bases, with 7 bases between them. The CDR3: CASSEGPNNQPQHF. The DNA for the CDR3 is TGTGCCAGCAGTGAAGGACCGAACAATCAGCCCCAGCATTTT.

This clonotype turned up a few times. The chain couples TRBV10-2 to TRBJ2-1, with TRBD2 matching over 8 bases. The CDR3 spans 15 residues. J was trimmed by 8 bases and V by 1 base; bases with no gene match: 7. From germline, CDR1 is WSHSY and CDR2 SAAADI. The CDR3 DNA reads TGCGCCAGCAGTGAGTACGGGACTAGTAAAGATGAGCAGTTCTTC. Translated, it gives CASSEYGTSKDEQFF.

This chain joins TRBV18 and TRBJ1-1; 9 bases are shared with TRBD1. The CDR3 totals 17 residues. With 3 bases clipped from V and 2 bases from J, the junction kept 10 bases outside the gene matches. The germline CDR1 and CDR2 sequences are KGHSH and LQKENI. In nucleotides, the CDR3 is TGTGCCAGCTCACCCGCCGGGACAGGGAGGGTTAACACTGAAGCTTTCTTT. Its translation: CASSPAGTGRVNTEAFF.

A few counts support this clonotype. The chain joins TRBV24-1 to TRBJ2-1; 8 bases match TRBD2. Per the germline V gene, CDR1 is KGHDR and CDR2 is SFDVKD. CDR3 length: 15 amino acids. J lost 2 bases, V lost 5 bases, and 4 bases had no gene match. This chain's CDR3 is CATSVREGPYNEQFF. In nucleotides, the CDR3 is TGTGCCACCAGTGTACGGGAGGGCCCCTACAATGAGCAGTTCTTC.

This clonotype was seen only a few times. This sequence joins TRBV15 and TRBJ2-2; a possible D gene is TRBD2 (6 bases). The CDR3 consists of 20 residues. V was shortened by 2 bases and J by 5 bases, with 27 bases between the two germline ends. Germline V gene sequence: CDR1 LNHNV, CDR2 YYDKDF (reference sequence). CDR3 DNA sequence: TGTGCCACCAGCAGATGGGCCCTTGGTGGTGCGGGAAGTGAGACCGGGGAGCTGTTTTTT. Translating gives CATSRWALGGAGSETGELFF.

This clonotype was counted ten times or more. The V call is TRBV20-1, the J call TRBJ2-7, with D tentatively TRBD2 (5 bases). CDR1 DFQATT and CDR2 SNEGSKA come from the germline V gene (reference sequence). The V and J ends lost 5 bases and 0 bases respectively, with 8 bases between them. The CDR3 is 12 residues long. The CDR3 sequence: CSAPGSSYEQYF. CDR3 bases: TGCAGTGCTCCGGGGAGCTCCTACGAGCAGTACTTC.

CDR3 in DNA: TGTGCCAGTAGTATGGGCTACCCAGGGGGCCCCTACGAGCAGTACTTC. It specifies CASSMGYPGGPYEQYF. The gene calls are TRBV19 and TRBJ2-7, with 8 bases lining up with TRBD1. Germline assignment: CDR1 LNHDA and CDR2 SQIVND (reference sequence). The junction had 9 bases not matched to a gene; V was cut back by 3 bases and J by 2 bases. The CDR3 sequence is 16 residues long.

The chain couples TRBV12-3 or TRBV12-4 to TRBJ1-2; tentative D call: TRBD1 (5 bases). The V and J ends lost 3 bases and 6 bases respectively, with 11 bases between them. The CDR3 has 13 amino acids. As DNA, the CDR3 is TGTGCCAGCAGTTTTGGAGGGGCTGATGGCTACACCTTC. Translation gives CASSFGGADGYTF.

This clonotype was seen at least ten times. V is TRBV12-3 or TRBV12-4 and J is TRBJ1-2; D might be TRBD1 (5 bases). The CDR3 totals 14 residues. Trimming pared 1 base from V and 5 bases from J, leaving 11 bases between. In DNA, the CDR3 is TGTGCCAGCAGTTTAGGGGGCAGCTATTATGGCTACACCTTC. Amino acid sequence: CASSLGGSYYGYTF.

The table lists this clonotype with a few counts. This chain joins TRBV6-1 and TRBJ2-3; 9 nucleotides align to TRBD1. J gave up 3 bases and V 6 bases, and 10 bases lay outside the gene matches. The germline gives CDR1 MNHNS, CDR2 SASEGT. The CDR3 is made up of 16 amino acids. Here the CDR3 reads CASSPGRGQGTDTQYF. DNA of the CDR3: TGTGCCAGCAGCCCAGGAAGGGGACAGGGAACAGATACGCAGTATTTT.

This clonotype was observed at least ten times. The chain combines TRBV3-1 with TRBJ2-7, with D tentatively TRBD1 (6 bases). The ends were cut back, 4 bases at V and 3 bases at J, with 16 bases in the middle. The CDR3 is 15 amino acids. The V gene's germline CDR1 is LGHDT and CDR2 YNNKEL (reference sequence). As DNA, the CDR3 is TGTGCCAGCAGCCGGTTGAAAACAGGGTTCTACGAGCAGTACGTC. Amino acid sequence: CASSRLKTGFYEQYV.

This clonotype was seen ten or more times. The J gene is TRBJ2-7, the V gene TRBV3-1, with 7 bases that match TRBD1. Germline CDR1 is LGHDT and CDR2 is YNNKEL (reference sequence). The length of the CDR3 is 14 residues. The V segment lost 1 base and the J segment 5 bases; nucleotides outside the gene matches: 5. In DNA, the CDR3 is TGTGCCAGCAGCCAAGGAGGGGGCAATAACGAGCAGTACGTC. Translated: CASSQGGGNNEQYV.

This clonotype was detected only a few times. V usage is TRBV14 and J usage is TRBJ2-2, with TRBD2 matching over 7 bases. The J segment lost 6 bases and the V segment lost 7 bases, leaving 8 bases of the junction unmatched. The V gene's germline CDR1 is SGHDN and CDR2 FVKESK. The CDR3 sequence is 14 residues long. The chain's CDR3 is CASNKLGGPGELFF. The CDR3 coding sequence is TGTGCCAGCAACAAATTGGGAGGGCCCGGGGAGCTGTTTTTT.

This clonotype was observed a few times. The V gene is TRBV9, the J gene TRBJ2-1; a possible D gene is TRBD1 (5 bases). The CDR3 is 17 residues long. Between the trimmed V and J ends, which lost 1 base and 2 bases, there was a span of 16 bases. Germline assignment: CDR1 SGDLS and CDR2 YYNGEE. CDR3 residues: CASSVNPTDPTYNEQFF. In DNA, the CDR3 is TGTGCCAGCAGCGTAAACCCGACAGACCCAACCTACAATGAGCAGTTCTTC.

This clonotype was seen a handful of times. The V call is TRBV6-1, the J call TRBJ2-7, with 8 positions matching TRBD2. The junction had 14 bases not matched to a gene; V was cut back by 7 bases and J by 3 bases. Per germline, CDR1 MNHNS and CDR2 SASEGT. This CDR3 is built from 16 residues. This chain's CDR3 is CASTPQGLAGLYEQYF. CDR3 in DNA: TGTGCCAGCACCCCCCAGGGGCTAGCGGGCCTCTACGAGCAGTACTTC.

The table lists this clonotype with a few counts. This rearrangement joins TRBV5-6 to TRBJ2-5; no clear D gene. V shed 0 bases and J shed 5 bases, with 8 bases lying between them. The CDR3 runs to 13 residues. Germline V gene sequence: CDR1 SGHDT, CDR2 YYEEEE. CDR3 nucleotide sequence: TGTGCCAGCAGCTTGGCTGCTTTCGAGACCCAGTACTTC. This encodes CASSLAAFETQYF. Using reference TRBV5-6 and TRBJ2-5 for the parts outside the CDR3, the full variable domain is DAGVTQSPTHLIKTRGQQVTLRCSPKSGHDTVSWYQQALGQGPQFIFQYYEEEERQRGNFPDRFSGHQFPNYSSELNVNALLLGDSALYLCASSLAAFETQYFGPGTRLLVL.

The chain links TRBV11-2 to TRBJ2-7, with D possibly TRBD1 on 6 matching bases. The germline V gene has CDR1 SGHAT and CDR2 FQNNGV. The CDR3 is 13 residues long. Between the trimmed V and J ends, which lost 3 bases and 6 bases, there was a span of 12 bases. The CDR3 DNA reads TGTGCCAGCAGCTTTCCAGGGGTTGGCGAGCAGTACGTC. It codes for CASSFPGVGEQYV.

V and J are TRBV4-1 and TRBJ2-7; 7 nucleotides match TRBD1. CDR3 length: 14 amino acids. Trimming cost V 1 base and J 3 bases; bases outside gene matches: 3. The germline CDR1 and CDR2 sequences are MGHRA and YSYEKL. CDR3 sequence: CASSQGDSGYEQYF. For the CDR3, the DNA is TGCGCCAGCAGCCAAGGGGACAGTGGCTACGAGCAGTACTTC.